This note documents a single TCR beta chain sequence. Its antigen is currently unknown. Naive CD8 cells comprised CD45RO-negative, CCR7-positively selected cells, excluding terminally differentiated effector memory CD45RA+ cells. It was at deep level that the assay was run. Some clones are missing from TCRdb's copy, which holds only in-frame ones; the method was immunoSEQ multiplex PCR. The sample holds about 2,200,000 clones, roughly 91% seen once. Trimming removed 0 bases from V and 3 bases from J, with 15 bases in between. CDR3 length: 16 residues. Germline loops: CDR1 MNHEY, CDR2 SMNVEV (reference sequence). The data were obtained in a study of shared clonotypes between healthy human individuals. Broader study findings: For naive CD4 cells, roughly 5% of clonotypes were shared across a few donors.

The specimen was naive CD8+ T cells from PBMCs. This sequence was found in a man aged 18 to 29 in good health. Some clones in this sample may be carry-over from other donors' samples. The chain has TRBV27 and TRBJ2-7; the D is unclear. The CDR3 loop is CASSLSFGTEHYEQYF. In DNA form, the CDR3 reads TGTGCCAGCAGTTTATCGTTCGGAACCGAACACTACGAGCAGTACTTC.